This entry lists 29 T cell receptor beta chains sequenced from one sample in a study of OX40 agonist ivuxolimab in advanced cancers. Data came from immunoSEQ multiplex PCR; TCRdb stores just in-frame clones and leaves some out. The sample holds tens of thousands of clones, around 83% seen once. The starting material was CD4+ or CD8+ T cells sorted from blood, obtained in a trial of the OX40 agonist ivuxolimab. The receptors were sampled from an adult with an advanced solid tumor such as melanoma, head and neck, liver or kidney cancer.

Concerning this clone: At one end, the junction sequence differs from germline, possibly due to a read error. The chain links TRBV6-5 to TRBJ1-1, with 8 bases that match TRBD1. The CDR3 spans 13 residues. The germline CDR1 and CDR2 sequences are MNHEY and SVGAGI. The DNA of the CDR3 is TGTGCCAGCAGTGAAGCGACAGGGGAGTGGGGTGTCTTT. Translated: CASSEATGEWGVF.

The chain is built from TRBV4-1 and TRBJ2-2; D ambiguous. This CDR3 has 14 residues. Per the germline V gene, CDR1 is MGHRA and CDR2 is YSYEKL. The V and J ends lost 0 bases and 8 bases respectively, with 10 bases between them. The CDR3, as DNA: TGCGCCAGCAGCCAAGATCGTAGGTTTGGGGAGCTGTTTTTT. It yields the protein CASSQDRRFGELFF.

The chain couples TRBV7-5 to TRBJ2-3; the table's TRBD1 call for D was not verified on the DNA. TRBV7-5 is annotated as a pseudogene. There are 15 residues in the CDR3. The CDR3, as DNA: TGTGTCAGAAGCTTAAATGGGCGACGCACAGATACGCAGTATTTT. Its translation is CVRSLNGRRTDTQYF.

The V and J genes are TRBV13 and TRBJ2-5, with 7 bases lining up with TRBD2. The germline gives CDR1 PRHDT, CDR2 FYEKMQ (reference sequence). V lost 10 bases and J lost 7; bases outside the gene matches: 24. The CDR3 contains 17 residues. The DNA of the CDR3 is TGTGCCACCGCAATAAGACGAGCGGGGCGAGGCCTGGGGACCCAGTACTTC. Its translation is CATAIRRAGRGLGTQYF.

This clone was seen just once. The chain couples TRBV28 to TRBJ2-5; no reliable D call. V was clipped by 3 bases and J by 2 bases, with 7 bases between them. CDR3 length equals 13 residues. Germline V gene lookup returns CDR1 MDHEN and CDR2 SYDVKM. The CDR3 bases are TGTGCCAGCAGTTTTTGGGCTCAAGAGACCCAGTACTTC. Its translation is CASSFWAQETQYF.

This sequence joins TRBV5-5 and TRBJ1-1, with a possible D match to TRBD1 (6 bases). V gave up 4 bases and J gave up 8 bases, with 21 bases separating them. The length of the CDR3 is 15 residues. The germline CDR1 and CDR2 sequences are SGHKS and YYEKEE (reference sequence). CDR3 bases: TGTGCCAGCAGCCCACTAGGGGGTCTAAGCTCGGAAGCTTTCTTT. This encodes CASSPLGGLSSEAFF.

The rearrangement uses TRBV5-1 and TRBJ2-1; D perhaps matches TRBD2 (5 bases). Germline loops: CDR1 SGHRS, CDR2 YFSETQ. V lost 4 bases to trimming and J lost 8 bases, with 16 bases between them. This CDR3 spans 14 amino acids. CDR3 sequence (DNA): TGCGCCAGCAGCCCTTTTGAGGGTACGCATGAGCAGTTCTTC. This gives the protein CASSPFEGTHEQFF. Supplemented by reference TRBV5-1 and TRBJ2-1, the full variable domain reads KAGVTQTPRYLIKTRGQQVTLSCSPISGHRSVSWYQQTPGQGLQFLFEYFSETQRNKGNFPGRFSGRQFSNSRSEMNVSTLELGDSALYLCASSPFEGTHEQFFGPGTRLTVL.

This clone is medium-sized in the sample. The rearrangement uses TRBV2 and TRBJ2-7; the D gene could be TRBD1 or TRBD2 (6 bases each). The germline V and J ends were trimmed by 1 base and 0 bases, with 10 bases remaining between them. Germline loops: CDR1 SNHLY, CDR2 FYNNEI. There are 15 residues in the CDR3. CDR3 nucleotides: TGTGCCAGCAGTGAAGAGGGGGGATCCTCCTACGAGCAGTACTTC. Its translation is CASSEEGGSSYEQYF. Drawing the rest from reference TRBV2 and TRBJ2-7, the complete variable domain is EPEVTQTPSHQVTQMGQEVILRCVPISNHLYFYWYRQILGQKVEFLVSFYNNEISEKSEIFDDQFSVERPDGSNFTLKIRSTKLEDSAMYFCASSEEGGSSYEQYFGPGTRLTVT.

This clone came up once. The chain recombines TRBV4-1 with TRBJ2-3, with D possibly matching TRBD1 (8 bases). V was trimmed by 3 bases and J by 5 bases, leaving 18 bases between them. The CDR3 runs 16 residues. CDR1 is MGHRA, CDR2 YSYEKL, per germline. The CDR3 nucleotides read TGCGCCAGCAGCCAGCTCACAGGGGGGGAGAAAGATACGCAGTATTTT. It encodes CASSQLTGGEKDTQYF.

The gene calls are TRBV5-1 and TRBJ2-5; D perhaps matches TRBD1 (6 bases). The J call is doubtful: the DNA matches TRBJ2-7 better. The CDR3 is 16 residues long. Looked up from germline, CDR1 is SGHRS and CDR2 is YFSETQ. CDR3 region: CASSSRMRDRPHEQYF. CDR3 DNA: TGCGCCAGCAGCTCTCGAATGAGAGACAGGCCTCACGAGCAGTACTTC.

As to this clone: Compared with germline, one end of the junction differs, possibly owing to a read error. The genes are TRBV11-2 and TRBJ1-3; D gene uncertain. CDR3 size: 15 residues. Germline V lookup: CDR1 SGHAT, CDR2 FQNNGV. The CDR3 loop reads CASNLLGQLGNTIYF. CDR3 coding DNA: TGTGCCAGCAACTTATTAGGGCAGCTCGGAAACACCATATATTTT. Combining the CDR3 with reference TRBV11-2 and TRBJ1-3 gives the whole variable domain EAGVAQSPRYKIIEKRQSVAFWCNPISGHATLYWYQQILGQGPKLLIQFQNNGVVDDSQLPKDRFSAERLKGVDSTLKIQPAKLEDSAVYLCASNLLGQLGNTIYFGEGSWLTVV.

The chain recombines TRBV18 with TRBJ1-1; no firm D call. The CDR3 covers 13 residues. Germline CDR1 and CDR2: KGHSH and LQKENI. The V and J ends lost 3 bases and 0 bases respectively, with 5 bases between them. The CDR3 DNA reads TGTGCCAGCTCACCGGCCCTGAACACTGAAGCTTTCTTT. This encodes CASSPALNTEAFF.

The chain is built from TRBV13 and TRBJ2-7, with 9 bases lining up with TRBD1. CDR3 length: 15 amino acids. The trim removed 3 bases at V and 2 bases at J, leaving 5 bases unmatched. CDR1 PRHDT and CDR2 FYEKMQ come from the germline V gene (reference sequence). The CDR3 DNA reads TGTGCCAGCAGCTTGGGACAGGGACGAGCCTACGAGCAGTACTTC. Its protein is CASSLGQGRAYEQYF. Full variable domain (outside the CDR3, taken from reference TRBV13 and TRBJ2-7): AAGVIQSPRHLIKEKRETATLKCYPIPRHDTVYWYQQGPGQDPQFLISFYEKMQSDKGSIPDRFSAQQFSDYHSELNMSSLELGDSALYFCASSLGQGRAYEQYFGPGTRLTVT.

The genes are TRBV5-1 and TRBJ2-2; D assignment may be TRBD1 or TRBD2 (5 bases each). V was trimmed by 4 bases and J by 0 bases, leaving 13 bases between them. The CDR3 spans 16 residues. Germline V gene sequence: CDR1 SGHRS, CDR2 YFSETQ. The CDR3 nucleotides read TGCGCCAGCAGCCAGCAAGGGACCCCGAACACCGGGGAGCTGTTTTTT. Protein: CASSQQGTPNTGELFF.

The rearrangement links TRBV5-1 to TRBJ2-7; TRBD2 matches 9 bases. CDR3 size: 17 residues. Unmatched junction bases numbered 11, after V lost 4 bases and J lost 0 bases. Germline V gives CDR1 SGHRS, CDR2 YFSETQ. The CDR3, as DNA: TGCGCCAGCAGCCAGGGCCCACTAGCGGGTTCCTCCTACGAGCAGTACTTC. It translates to CASSQGPLAGSSYEQYF.

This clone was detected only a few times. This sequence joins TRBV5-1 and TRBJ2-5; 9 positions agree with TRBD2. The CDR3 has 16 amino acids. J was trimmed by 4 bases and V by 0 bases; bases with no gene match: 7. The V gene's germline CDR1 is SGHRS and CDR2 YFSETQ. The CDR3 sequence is CASSLEGGGAGETQYF. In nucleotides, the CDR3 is TGCGCCAGCAGCTTGGAGGGCGGGGGGGCCGGAGAGACCCAGTACTTC.

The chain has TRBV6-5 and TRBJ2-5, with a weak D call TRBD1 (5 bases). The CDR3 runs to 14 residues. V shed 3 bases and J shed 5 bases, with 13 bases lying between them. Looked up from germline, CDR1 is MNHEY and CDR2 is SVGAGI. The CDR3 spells CASSYLDKGETQYF. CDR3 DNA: TGTGCCAGCAGTTATCTGGACAAGGGGGAGACCCAGTACTTC.

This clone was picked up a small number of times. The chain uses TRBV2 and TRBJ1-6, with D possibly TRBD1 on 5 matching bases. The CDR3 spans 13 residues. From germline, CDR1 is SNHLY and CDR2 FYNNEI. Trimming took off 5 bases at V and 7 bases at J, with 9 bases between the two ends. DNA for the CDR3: TGTGCCAGCAGTCCGAACAGGAATTCACCCCTCCACTTT. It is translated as CASSPNRNSPLHF.

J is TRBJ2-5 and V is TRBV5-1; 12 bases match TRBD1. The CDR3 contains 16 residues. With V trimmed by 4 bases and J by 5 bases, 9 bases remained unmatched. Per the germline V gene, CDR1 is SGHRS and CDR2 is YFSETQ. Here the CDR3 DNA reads TGCGCCAGCAGCCCATGGGACAGGGGGCGGGGTGAGACCCAGTACTTC. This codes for CASSPWDRGRGETQYF.

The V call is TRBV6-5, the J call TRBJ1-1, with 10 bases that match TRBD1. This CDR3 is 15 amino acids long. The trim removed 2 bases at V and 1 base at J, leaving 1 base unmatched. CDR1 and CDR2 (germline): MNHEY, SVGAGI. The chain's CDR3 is CASSYRDRGNTEAFF. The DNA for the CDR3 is TGTGCCAGCAGTTACCGGGACAGGGGGAACACTGAAGCTTTCTTT.

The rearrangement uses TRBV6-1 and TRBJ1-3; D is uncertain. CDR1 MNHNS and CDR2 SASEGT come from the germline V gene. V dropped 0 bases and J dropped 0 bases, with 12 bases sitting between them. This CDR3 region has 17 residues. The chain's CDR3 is CASSEAWSRYSGNTIYF. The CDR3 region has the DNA TGTGCCAGCAGTGAAGCTTGGTCCCGTTACTCTGGAAACACCATATATTTT.

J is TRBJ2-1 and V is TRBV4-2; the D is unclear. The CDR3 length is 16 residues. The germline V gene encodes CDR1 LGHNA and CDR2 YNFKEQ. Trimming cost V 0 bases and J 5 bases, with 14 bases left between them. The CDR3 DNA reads TGTGCCAGCAGCCAAGAGCTCTACGACTTGAACAATGAGCAGTTCTTC. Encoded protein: CASSQELYDLNNEQFF.

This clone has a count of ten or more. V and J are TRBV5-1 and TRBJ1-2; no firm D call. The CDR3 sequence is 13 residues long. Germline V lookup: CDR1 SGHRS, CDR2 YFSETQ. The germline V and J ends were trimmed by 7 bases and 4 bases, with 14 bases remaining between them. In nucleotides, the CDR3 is TGCGCCAGCTCCGAAGGGAGTGGCTATGGCTACACCTTC. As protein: CASSEGSGYGYTF.

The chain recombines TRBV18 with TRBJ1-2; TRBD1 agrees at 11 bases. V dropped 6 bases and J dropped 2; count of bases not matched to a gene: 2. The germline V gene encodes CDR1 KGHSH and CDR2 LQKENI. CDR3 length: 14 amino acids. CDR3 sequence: CASSGQGANYGYTF. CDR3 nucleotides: TGTGCCAGCTCCGGACAGGGGGCGAACTATGGCTACACCTTC.

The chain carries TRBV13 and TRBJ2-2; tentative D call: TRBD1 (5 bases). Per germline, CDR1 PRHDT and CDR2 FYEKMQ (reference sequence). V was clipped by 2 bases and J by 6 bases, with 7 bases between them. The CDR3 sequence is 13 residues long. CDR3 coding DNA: TGTGCCAGCAGCTTAAGGGGTCCCGGGGAGCTGTTTTTT. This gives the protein CASSLRGPGELFF. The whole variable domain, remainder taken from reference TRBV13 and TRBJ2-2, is AAGVIQSPRHLIKEKRETATLKCYPIPRHDTVYWYQQGPGQDPQFLISFYEKMQSDKGSIPDRFSAQQFSDYHSELNMSSLELGDSALYFCASSLRGPGELFFGEGSRLTVL.

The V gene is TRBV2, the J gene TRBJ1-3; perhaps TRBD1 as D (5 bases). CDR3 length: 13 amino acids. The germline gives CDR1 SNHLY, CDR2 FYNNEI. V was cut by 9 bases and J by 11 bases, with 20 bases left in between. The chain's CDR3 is CASFRTIISAIYF. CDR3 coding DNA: TGTGCCAGTTTTAGGACAATCATTTCGGCCATATATTTT.

The CDR3 coding sequence is TGTGCCAGCAGCTTAAGACTAGGCGGGGATGAGCAGTTCTTC. Protein sequence: CASSLRLGGDEQFF. The rearrangement links TRBV7-2 to TRBJ2-1, with a weak D call TRBD2 (6 bases). Between the trimmed V and J ends, which lost 2 bases and 8 bases, there was a span of 13 bases. Germline lookup yields CDR1 SGHTA and CDR2 FQGNSA. The CDR3 sequence is 14 residues long.

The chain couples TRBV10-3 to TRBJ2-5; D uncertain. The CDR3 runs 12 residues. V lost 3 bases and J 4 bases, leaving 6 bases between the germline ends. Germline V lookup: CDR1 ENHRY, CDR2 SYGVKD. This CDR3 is CAISEGLETQYF. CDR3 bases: TGTGCCATCAGTGAAGGGTTAGAGACCCAGTACTTC.

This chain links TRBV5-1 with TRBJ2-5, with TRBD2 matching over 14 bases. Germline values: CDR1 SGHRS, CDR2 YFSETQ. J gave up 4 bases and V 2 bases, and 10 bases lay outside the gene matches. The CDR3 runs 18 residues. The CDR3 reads CASSFRLAGGLFGETQYF. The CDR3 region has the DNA TGCGCCAGCAGCTTCAGACTAGCGGGGGGGCTTTTTGGAGAGACCCAGTACTTC. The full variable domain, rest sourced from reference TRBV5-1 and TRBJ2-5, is KAGVTQTPRYLIKTRGQQVTLSCSPISGHRSVSWYQQTPGQGLQFLFEYFSETQRNKGNFPGRFSGRQFSNSRSEMNVSTLELGDSALYLCASSFRLAGGLFGETQYFGPGTRLLVL.